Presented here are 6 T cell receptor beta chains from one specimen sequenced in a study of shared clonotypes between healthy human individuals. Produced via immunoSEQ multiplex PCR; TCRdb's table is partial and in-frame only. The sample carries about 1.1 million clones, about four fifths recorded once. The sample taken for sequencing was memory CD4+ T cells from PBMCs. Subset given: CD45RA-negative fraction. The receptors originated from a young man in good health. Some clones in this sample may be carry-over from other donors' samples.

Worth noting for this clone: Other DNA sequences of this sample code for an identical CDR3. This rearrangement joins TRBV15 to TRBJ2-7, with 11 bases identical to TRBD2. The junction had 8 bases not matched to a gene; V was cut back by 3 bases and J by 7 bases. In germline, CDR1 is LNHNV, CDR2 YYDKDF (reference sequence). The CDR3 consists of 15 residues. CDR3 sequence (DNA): TGTGCCACCAGCAGCCAACTAGCGGGAGTAGAAGAGCAGTACTTC. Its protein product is CATSSQLAGVEEQYF.

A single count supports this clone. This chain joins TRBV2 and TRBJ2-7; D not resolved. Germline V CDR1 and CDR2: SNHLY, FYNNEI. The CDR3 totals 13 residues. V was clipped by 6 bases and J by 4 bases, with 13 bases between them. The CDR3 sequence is CASRPDPGYEQYF. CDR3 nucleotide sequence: TGTGCCAGCAGGCCGGATCCTGGGTACGAGCAGTACTTC.

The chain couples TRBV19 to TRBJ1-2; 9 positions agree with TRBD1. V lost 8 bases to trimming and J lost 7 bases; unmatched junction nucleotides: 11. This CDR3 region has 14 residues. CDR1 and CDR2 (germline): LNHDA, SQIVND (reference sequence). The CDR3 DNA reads TGTGCCAGTGGAACAACAGGGGGCAGGGGTGGCTACACCTTC. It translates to CASGTTGGRGGYTF. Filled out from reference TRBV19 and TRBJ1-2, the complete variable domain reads DGGITQSPKYLFRKEGQNVTLSCEQNLNHDAMYWYRQDPGQGLRLIYYSQIVNDFQKGDIAEGYSVSREKKESFPLTVTSAQKNPTAFYLCASGTTGGRGGYTFGSGTRLTVV.

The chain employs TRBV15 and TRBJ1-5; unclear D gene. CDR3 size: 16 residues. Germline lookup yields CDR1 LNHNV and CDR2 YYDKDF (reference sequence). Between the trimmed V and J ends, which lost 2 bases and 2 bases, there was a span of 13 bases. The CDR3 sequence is CATSRKEGRGNQPQHF. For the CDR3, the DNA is TGTGCCACCAGCAGAAAAGAAGGGAGAGGCAATCAGCCCCAGCATTTT.

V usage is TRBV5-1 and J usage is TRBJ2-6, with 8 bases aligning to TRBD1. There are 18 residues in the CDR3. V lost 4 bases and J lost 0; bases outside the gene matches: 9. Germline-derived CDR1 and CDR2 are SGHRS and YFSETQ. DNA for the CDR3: TGCGCCAGCAGCCCGATACAGGGGGAGAGCTCTGGGGCCAACGTCCTGACTTTC. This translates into CASSPIQGESSGANVLTF.

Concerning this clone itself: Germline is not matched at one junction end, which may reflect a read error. CDR3: CSARERYGYTF. The CDR3 nucleotides read TGCAGTGCCAGAGAACGTTATGGCTACACCTTC. The V call is TRBV20-1, the J call TRBJ1-2; D not certain. The germline V gene has CDR1 DFQATT and CDR2 SNEGSKA (reference sequence). The CDR3 runs 11 residues.